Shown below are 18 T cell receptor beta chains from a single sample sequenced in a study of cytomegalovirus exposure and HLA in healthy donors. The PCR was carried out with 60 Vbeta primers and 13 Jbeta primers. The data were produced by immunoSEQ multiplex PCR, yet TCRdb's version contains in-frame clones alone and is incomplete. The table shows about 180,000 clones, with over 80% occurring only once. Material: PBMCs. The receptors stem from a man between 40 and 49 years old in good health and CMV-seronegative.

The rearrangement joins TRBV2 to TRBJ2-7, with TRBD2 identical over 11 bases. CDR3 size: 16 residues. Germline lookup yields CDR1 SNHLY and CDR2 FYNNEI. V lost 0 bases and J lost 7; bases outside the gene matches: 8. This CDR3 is CASSEAGASGRREQYF. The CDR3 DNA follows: TGTGCCAGCAGTGAAGCGGGAGCTAGCGGGAGGAGGGAGCAGTACTTC.

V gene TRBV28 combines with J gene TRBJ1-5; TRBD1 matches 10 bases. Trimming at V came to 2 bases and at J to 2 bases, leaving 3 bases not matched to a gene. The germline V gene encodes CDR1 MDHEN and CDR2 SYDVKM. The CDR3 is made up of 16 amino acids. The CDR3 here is CASSLGTGAGNQPQHF. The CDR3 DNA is TGTGCCAGCAGTTTAGGGACAGGGGCTGGCAATCAGCCCCAGCATTTT.

CDR3 nucleotide sequence: TGTGCCAGCTCCCCCACACTAAACGACGAGACCCAGTACTTC. Protein: CASSPTLNDETQYF. The V call is TRBV18, the J call TRBJ2-5, with unresolved D. The CDR3 sequence is 14 residues long. Per the germline V gene, CDR1 is KGHSH and CDR2 is LQKENI. V shed 6 bases and J shed 5 bases, with 16 bases lying between them.

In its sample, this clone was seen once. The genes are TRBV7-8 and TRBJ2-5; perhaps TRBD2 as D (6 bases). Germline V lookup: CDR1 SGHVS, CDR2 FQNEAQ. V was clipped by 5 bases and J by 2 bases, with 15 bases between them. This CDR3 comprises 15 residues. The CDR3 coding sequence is TGTGCCAGCAGCCCACGCACTAGCCCTCAAGAGACCCAGTACTTC. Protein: CASSPRTSPQETQYF.

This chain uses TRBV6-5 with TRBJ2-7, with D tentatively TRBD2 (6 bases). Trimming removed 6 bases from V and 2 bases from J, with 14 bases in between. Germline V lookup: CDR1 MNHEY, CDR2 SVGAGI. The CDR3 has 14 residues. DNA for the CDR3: TGTGCCAGCAGCCCCCTGGAGGGGACCTACGAGCAGTACTTC. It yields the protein CASSPLEGTYEQYF.

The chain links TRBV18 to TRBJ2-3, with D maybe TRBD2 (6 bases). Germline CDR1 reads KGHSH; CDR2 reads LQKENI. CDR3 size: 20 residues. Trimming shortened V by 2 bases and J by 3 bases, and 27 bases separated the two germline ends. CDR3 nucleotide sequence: TGTGCCAGCTCACCAGCCGATGTGTGGTATTCTAGCGCGAGAACAGATACGCAGTATTTT. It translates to CASSPADVWYSSARTDTQYF.

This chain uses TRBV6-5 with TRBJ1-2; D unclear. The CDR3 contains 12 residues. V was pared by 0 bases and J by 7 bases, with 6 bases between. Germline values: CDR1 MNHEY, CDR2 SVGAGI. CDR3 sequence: CASSYSSGGYTF. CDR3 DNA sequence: TGTGCCAGCAGTTACTCATCGGGTGGCTACACCTTC.

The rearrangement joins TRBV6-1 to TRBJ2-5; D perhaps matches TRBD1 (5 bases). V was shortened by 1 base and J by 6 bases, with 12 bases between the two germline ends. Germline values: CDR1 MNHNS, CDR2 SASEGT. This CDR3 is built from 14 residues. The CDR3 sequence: CASSEGQGPKTQYF. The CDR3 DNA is TGTGCCAGCAGTGAAGGGCAGGGTCCGAAGACCCAGTACTTC.

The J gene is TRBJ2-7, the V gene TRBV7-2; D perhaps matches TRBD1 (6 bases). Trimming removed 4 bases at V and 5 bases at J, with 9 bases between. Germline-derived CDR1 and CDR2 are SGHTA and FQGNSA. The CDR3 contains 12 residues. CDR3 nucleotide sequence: TGTGCCAGCAGCTCCAGGGGCGACGAGCAGTACTTC. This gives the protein CASSSRGDEQYF.

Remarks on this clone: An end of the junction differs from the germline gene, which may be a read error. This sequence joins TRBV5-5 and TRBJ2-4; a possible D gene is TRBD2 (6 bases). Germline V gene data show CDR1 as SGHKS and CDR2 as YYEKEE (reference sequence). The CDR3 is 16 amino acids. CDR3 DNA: TGTGCCAGCAGCACGTCAGGTGAACTAGCCAAAAACATTCAGCACTTC. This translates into CASSTSGELAKNIQHF.

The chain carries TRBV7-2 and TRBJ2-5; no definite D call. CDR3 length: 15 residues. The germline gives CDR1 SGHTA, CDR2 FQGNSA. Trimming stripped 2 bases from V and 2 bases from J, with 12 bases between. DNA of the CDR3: TGTGCCAGCAGCTTACCTCTCAGTTCTCAAGAGACCCAGTACTTC. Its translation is CASSLPLSSQETQYF.

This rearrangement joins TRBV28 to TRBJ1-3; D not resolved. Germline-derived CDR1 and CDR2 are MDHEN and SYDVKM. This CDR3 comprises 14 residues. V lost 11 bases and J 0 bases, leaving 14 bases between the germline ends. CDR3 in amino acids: CACLDGSSGNTIYF. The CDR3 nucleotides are TGTGCCTGCCTGGACGGGAGCTCTGGAAACACCATATATTTT.

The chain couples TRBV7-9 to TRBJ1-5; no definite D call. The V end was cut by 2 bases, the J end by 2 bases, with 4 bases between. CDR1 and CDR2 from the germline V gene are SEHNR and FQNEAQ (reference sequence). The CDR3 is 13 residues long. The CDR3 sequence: CASSLTGNQPQHF. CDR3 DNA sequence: TGTGCCAGCAGCTTAACAGGCAATCAGCCCCAGCATTTT.

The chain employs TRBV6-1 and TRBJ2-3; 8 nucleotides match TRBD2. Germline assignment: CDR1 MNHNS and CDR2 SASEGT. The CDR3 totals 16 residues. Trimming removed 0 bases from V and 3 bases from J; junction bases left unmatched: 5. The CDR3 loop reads CASSEAGGRTTDTQYF. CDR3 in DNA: TGTGCCAGCAGTGAAGCTGGCGGGAGGACGACAGATACGCAGTATTTT.

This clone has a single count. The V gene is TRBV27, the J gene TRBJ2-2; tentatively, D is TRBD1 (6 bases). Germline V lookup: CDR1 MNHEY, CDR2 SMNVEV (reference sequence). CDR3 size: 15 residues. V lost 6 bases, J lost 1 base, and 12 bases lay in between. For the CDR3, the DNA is TGTGCCAGCAGGCCCGGACAGCAGAACACCGGGGAGCTGTTTTTT. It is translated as CASRPGQQNTGELFF.

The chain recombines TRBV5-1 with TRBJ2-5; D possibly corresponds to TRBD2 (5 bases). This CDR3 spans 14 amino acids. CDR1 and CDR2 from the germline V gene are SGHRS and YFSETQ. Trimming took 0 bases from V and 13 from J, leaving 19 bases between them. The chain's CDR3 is CASSLDGVPQDLYF. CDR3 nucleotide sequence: TGCGCCAGCAGCTTGGACGGGGTCCCCCAAGATCTGTACTTC.

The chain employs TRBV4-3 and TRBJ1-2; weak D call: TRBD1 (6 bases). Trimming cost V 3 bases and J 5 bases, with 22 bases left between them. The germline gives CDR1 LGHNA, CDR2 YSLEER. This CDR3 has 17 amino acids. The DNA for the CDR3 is TGCGCCAGCAGCCAGCAGGGGTCTTATACAAAAACTTATGGCTACACCTTC. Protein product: CASSQQGSYTKTYGYTF.

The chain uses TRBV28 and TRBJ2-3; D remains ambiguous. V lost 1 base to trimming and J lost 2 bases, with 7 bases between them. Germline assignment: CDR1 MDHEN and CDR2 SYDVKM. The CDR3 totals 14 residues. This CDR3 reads CASSLYGTTDTQYF. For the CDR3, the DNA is TGTGCCAGCAGTTTATATGGCACCACAGATACGCAGTATTTT.